A selection of T cell receptor beta chains follows, all from one sample in a study of OX40 agonist ivuxolimab in advanced cancers. Libraries were prepared by immunoSEQ multiplex PCR; TCRdb keeps only in-frame clonotypes and omits some of them. The sample holds 70,000 to 80,000 clones, approximately 94% seen once. The sequencing here drew on CD4+ or CD8+ T cells sorted from blood, taken in a trial of the OX40 agonist ivuxolimab. Receptors were obtained from an adult with an advanced solid tumor such as melanoma, head and neck, liver or kidney cancer. The CDR3 runs from the conserved cysteine through the conserved F or W. The D gene is left open where the match is weak. A clone size is listed for some rows: how often the clone was seen (once, few, many), or a class if it is expanded.

CDR3aa,j_gene,abundance,d_gene,v_gene
CASSVGGDTEAFF,TRBJ1-1,.,.,TRBV9
CASSEALAGGPDTQYF,TRBJ2-3,.,TRBD2,TRBV16
CASSLGGLAGGHNEQFF,TRBJ2-1,.,TRBD2,TRBV7-9
CASSSLTGVSNQPQHF,TRBJ1-5,.,TRBD1,TRBV27
CASSEREGTSSYEQYF,TRBJ2-7,.,.,TRBV10-1
CASSRGVITEAFF,TRBJ1-1,few,.,TRBV2
CASSLEVPSGGVTYEQYF,TRBJ2-7,.,TRBD2,TRBV4-3
CASSYRDIGYNEQFF,TRBJ2-1,.,.,TRBV5-1
CASSQVSGLNSYEKLFF,TRBJ1-4,.,.,TRBV4-3
CASSAQGGAAYGYTF,TRBJ1-2,few,TRBD1,TRBV9
CASSPPTARRTEAFF,TRBJ1-1,.,.,TRBV5-6
CASSPARDRVWYEQYF,TRBJ2-7,.,TRBD1,TRBV18
CSARGPQETQYF,TRBJ2-5,once,TRBD1,TRBV29-1
CASSPDQGVNTEAFF,TRBJ1-1,.,TRBD1,TRBV7-9
CASSVGTGGSGEQYF,TRBJ2-7,once,TRBD1,TRBV9
CASSMSEGGPDTQYF,TRBJ2-3,.,.,TRBV7-2
CASSLVAGTQETQYF,TRBJ2-5,.,TRBD2,TRBV14
CAWSGTSGRYEQYF,TRBJ2-7,.,TRBD2,TRBV30
CASSIAENYEQYF,TRBJ2-7,.,.,TRBV19
CASRHPWGRGAETQYF,TRBJ2-5,.,.,TRBV7-2
CSVEGSGDEQFF,TRBJ2-1,.,.,TRBV29-1
CASRSGTSSREQYF,TRBJ2-7,.,TRBD2,TRBV27
CASSEAPDRAYEQYF,TRBJ2-7,.,.,TRBV6-1
CASSPLHRDRGSGGYTF,TRBJ1-2,.,TRBD1,TRBV27
CASSTTGGGEKLFF,TRBJ1-4,.,TRBD1,TRBV13
CASSAPVRDQPQHF,TRBJ1-5,.,.,TRBV6-1
CASSSPGTGDYEQYF,TRBJ2-7,.,TRBD1,TRBV7-2
CASSGRSGSNEQYF,TRBJ2-7,.,TRBD2,TRBV9
CASSLGFFEAFF,TRBJ1-1,.,.,TRBV7-9
CASSQVGASRYNEQFF,TRBJ2-1,.,.,TRBV4-3
CASSQTSGTYEQYF,TRBJ2-7,.,TRBD2,TRBV4-1
CASSSTGTNNEQFF,TRBJ2-1,.,TRBD1,TRBV11-2
CASSIGAKGVSDEQYF,TRBJ2-7,.,.,TRBV19
CASSLVDPNTGELFF,TRBJ2-2,.,.,TRBV5-1
CSVEGPAGGFEQFF,TRBJ2-1,.,TRBD2,TRBV29-1
CASSSRDRNTEAFF,TRBJ1-1,.,TRBD1,TRBV7-8
CASSSWKNTEAFF,TRBJ1-1,.,.,TRBV9
CASTEPTGGRTEAFF,TRBJ1-1,.,.,TRBV19
CASSWTGASGNTIYF,TRBJ1-3,.,TRBD1,TRBV19
CASSEAPGGQSNTEAFF,TRBJ1-1,.,.,TRBV6-1
CATSLRDPEMGTEAFF,TRBJ1-1,.,.,TRBV15
CASSQERSLNTGELFF,TRBJ2-2,.,.,TRBV4-2
CASSPRGGDSPLHF,TRBJ1-6,.,.,TRBV4-1
CASSLLIAGGKDNEQFF,TRBJ2-1,.,TRBD2,TRBV5-1
CASSATGVSTGELFF,TRBJ2-2,.,TRBD1,TRBV7-9
CASSQLAGGTDTQYF,TRBJ2-3,.,TRBD2,TRBV7-3
CASSVPGQDKMNTEAFF,TRBJ1-1,.,.,TRBV2
CASSRDLYGYTF,TRBJ1-2,.,.,TRBV5-6
CASSSLFGANTGELFF,TRBJ2-2,.,.,TRBV7-8
CASSRGLGSQPQHF,TRBJ1-5,.,.,TRBV4-2
CASSSPETGAYEQYF,TRBJ2-7,.,TRBD1,TRBV5-4
CASSSDTISTDTQYF,TRBJ2-3,.,.,TRBV13
CASSVPTFGSHNEQFF,TRBJ2-1,.,.,TRBV9
CASSIEEGTYEQYF,TRBJ2-7,.,.,TRBV19